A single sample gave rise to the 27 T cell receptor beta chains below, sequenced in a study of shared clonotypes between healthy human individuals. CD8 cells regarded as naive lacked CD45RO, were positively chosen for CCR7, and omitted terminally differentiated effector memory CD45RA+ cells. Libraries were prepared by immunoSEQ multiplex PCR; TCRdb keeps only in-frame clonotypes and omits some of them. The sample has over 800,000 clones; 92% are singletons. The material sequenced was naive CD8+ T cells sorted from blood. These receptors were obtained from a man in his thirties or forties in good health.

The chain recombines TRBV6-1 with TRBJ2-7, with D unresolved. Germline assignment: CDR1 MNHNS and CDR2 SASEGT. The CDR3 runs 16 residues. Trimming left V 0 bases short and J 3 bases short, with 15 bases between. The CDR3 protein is CASSEALGDLYYEQYF. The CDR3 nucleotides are TGTGCCAGCAGTGAAGCCCTAGGCGATCTATACTACGAGCAGTACTTC.

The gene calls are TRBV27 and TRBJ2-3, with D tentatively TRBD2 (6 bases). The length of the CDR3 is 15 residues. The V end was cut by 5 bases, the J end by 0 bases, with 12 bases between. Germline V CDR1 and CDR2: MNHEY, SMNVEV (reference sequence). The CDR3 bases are TGTGCCAGCAGTCCACTCCGGGGGAGCACAGATACGCAGTATTTT. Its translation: CASSPLRGSTDTQYF.

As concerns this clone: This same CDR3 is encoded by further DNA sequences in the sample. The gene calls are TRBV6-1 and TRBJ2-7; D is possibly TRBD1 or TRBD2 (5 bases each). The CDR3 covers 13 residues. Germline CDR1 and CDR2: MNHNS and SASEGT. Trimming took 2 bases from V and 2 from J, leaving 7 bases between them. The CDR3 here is CASSELGAYEQYF. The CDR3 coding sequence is TGTGCCAGCAGTGAATTGGGGGCCTACGAGCAGTACTTC.

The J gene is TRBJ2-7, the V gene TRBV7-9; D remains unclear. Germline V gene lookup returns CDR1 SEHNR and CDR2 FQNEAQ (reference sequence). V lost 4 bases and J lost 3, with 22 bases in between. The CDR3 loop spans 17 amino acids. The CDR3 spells CASSSPPMGTGYYEQYF. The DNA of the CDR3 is TGTGCCAGCAGCTCCCCACCAATGGGCACCGGGTACTACGAGCAGTACTTC.

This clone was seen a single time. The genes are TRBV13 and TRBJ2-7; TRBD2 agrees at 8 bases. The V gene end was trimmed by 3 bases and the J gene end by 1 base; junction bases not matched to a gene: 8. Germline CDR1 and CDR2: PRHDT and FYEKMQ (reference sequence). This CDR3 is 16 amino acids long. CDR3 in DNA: TGTGCCAGCAGCTTTGGAACTAGCGGTAAATCCTACGAGCAGTACTTC. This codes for CASSFGTSGKSYEQYF.

CDR3 residues: CASSPESTSGRSKTQYF. The DNA for the CDR3 is TGTGCCAGCAGTCCCGAGTCCACTAGCGGGAGATCGAAGACCCAGTACTTC. The genes are TRBV28 and TRBJ2-5; TRBD2 matches 11 bases. Looked up from germline, CDR1 is MDHEN and CDR2 is SYDVKM. The CDR3 spans 17 residues. V dropped 5 bases and J dropped 6; count of bases not matched to a gene: 14.

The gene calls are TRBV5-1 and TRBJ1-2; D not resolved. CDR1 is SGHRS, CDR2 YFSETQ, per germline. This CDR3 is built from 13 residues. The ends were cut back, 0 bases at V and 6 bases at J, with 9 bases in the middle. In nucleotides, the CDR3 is TGCGCCAGCAGCTTGGAATTGGGGAATGGCTACACCTTC. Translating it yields CASSLELGNGYTF.

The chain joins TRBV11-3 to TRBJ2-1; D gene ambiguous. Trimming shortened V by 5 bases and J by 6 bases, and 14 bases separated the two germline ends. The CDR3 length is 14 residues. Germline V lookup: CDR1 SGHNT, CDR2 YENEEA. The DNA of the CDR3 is TGTGCCAGCAGCGATCCCTGGGCCCCCAATGAGCAGTTCTTC. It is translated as CASSDPWAPNEQFF.

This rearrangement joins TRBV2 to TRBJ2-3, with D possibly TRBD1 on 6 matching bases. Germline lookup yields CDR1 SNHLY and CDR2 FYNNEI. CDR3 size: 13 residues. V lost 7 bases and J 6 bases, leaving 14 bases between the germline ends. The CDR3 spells CASNGQSPDTQYF. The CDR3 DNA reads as TGTGCCAGCAACGGACAGTCACCCGATACGCAGTATTTT.

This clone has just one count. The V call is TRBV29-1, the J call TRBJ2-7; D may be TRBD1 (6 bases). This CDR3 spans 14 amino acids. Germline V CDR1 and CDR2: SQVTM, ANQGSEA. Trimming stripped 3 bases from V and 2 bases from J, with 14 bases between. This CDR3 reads CSVDTSDRPYEQYF. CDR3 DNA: TGCAGCGTTGACACTTCGGACAGACCCTACGAGCAGTACTTC.

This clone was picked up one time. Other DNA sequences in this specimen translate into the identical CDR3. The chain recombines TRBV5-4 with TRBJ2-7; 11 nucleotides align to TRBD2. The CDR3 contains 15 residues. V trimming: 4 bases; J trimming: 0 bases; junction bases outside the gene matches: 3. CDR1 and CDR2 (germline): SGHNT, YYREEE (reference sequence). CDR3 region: CASSPTSGSSYEQYF. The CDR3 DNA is TGTGCCAGCAGCCCTACTAGCGGGAGCTCCTACGAGCAGTACTTC. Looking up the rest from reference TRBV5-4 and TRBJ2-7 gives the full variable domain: ETGVTQSPTHLIKTRGQQVTLRCSSQSGHNTVSWYQQALGQGPQFIFQYYREEENGRGNFPPRFSGLQFPNYSSELNVNALELDDSALYLCASSPTSGSSYEQYFGPGTRLTVT.

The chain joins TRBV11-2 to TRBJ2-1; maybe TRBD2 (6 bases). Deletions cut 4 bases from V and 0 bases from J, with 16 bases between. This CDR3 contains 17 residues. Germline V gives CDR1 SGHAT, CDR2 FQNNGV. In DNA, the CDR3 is TGTGCCAGCAGCTCGACGATTATGGGGGGCTCCTACAATGAGCAGTTCTTC. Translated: CASSSTIMGGSYNEQFF.

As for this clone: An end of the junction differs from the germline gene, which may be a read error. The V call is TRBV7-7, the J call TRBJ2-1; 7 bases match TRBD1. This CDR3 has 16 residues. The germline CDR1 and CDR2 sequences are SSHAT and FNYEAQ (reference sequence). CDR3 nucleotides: TGTGCTAGCAGCAAACGGCCGGGACAGTCTCGCCATGAGCAGTTCTTC. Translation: CASSKRPGQSRHEQFF.

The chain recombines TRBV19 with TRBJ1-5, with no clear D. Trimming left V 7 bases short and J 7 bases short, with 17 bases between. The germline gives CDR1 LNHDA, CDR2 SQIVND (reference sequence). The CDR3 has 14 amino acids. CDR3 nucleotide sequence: TGTGCCAGTATCCCCGCCGACTTTGGCCAGCCCCAGCATTTT. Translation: CASIPADFGQPQHF. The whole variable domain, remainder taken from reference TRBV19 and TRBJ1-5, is DGGITQSPKYLFRKEGQNVTLSCEQNLNHDAMYWYRQDPGQGLRLIYYSQIVNDFQKGDIAEGYSVSREKKESFPLTVTSAQKNPTAFYLCASIPADFGQPQHFGDGTRLSIL.

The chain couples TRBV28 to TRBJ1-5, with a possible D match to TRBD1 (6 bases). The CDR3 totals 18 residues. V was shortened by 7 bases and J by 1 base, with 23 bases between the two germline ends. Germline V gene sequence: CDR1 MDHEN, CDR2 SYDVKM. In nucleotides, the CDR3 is TGTGCCAGCATCAGTACTCGGACAGTGCTTGGAAGCAATCAGCCCCAGCATTTT. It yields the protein CASISTRTVLGSNQPQHF. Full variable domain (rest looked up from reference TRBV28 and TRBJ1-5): DVKVTQSSRYLVKRTGEKVFLECVQDMDHENMFWYRQDPGLGLRLIYFSYDVKMKEKGDIPEGYSVSREKKERFSLILESASTNQTSMYLCASISTRTVLGSNQPQHFGDGTRLSIL.

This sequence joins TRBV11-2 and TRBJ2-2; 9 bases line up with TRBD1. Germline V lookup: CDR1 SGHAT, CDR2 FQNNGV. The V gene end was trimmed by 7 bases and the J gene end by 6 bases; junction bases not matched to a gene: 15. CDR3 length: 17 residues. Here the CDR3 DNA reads TGTGCCAGCAACCCGGGACCGGGACAGGGTCTTTCCGGGGAGCTGTTTTTT. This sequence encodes CASNPGPGQGLSGELFF.

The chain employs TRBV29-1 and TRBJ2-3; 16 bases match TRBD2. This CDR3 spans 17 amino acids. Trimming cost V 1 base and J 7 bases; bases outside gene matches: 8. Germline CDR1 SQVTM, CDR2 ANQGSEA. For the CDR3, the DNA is TGCAGCGTTGAAGTATGGGGACTAGCGGGAGGGCCATATACGCAGTATTTT. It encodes CSVEVWGLAGGPYTQYF.

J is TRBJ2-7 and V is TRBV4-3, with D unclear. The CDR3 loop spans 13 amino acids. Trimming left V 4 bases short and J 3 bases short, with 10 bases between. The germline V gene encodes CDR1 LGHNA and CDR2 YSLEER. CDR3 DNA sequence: TGCGCCAGCAGCCGACCGGTGAACTACGAGCAGTACTTC. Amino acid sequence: CASSRPVNYEQYF.

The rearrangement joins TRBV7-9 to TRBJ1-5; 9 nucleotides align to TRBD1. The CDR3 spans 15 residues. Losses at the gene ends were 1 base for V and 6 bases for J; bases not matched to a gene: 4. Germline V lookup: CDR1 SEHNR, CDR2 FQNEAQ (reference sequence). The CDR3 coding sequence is TGTGCCAGCAGCTTAGGGACAGGGGTTCCTCAGCCCCAGCATTTT. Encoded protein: CASSLGTGVPQPQHF. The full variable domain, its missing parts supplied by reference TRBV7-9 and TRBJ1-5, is DTGVSQNPRHKITKRGQNVTFRCDPISEHNRLYWYRQTLGQGPEFLTYFQNEAQLEKSRLLSDRFSAERPKGSFSTLEIQRTEQGDSAMYLCASSLGTGVPQPQHFGDGTRLSIL.

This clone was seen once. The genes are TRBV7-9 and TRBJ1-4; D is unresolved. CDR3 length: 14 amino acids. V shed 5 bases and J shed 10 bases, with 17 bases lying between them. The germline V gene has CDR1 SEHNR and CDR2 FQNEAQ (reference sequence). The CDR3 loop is CASSPPQSISKLFF. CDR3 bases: TGTGCCAGCAGCCCACCGCAGAGTATCTCAAAACTGTTTTTT. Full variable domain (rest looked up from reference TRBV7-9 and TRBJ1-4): DTGVSQNPRHKITKRGQNVTFRCDPISEHNRLYWYRQTLGQGPEFLTYFQNEAQLEKSRLLSDRFSAERPKGSFSTLEIQRTEQGDSAMYLCASSPPQSISKLFFGSGTQLSVL.

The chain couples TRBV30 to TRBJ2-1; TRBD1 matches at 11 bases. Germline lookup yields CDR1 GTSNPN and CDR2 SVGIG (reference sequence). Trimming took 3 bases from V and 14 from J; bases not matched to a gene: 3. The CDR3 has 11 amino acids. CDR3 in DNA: TGTGCCTGGAGACCGGGACAGGGGGAGTTCTTC. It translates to CAWRPGQGEFF.

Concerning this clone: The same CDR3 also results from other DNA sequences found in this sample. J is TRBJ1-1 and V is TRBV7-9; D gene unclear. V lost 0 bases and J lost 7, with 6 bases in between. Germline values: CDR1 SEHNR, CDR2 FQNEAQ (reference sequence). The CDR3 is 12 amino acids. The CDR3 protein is CASSLAGSEAFF. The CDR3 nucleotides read TGTGCCAGCAGCTTAGCTGGGAGTGAAGCTTTCTTT.

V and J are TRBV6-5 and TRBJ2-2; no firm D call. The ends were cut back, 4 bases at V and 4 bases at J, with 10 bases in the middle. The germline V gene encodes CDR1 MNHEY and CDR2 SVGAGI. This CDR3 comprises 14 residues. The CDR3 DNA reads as TGTGCCAGCAGTTCGGGTCTCGGCACCGGGGAGCTGTTTTTT. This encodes CASSSGLGTGELFF.

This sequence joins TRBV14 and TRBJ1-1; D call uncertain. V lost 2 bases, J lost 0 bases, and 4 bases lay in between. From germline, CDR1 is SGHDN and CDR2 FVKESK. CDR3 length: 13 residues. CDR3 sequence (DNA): TGTGCCAGCAGCCAACTAATGAACACTGAAGCTTTCTTT. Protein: CASSQLMNTEAFF.

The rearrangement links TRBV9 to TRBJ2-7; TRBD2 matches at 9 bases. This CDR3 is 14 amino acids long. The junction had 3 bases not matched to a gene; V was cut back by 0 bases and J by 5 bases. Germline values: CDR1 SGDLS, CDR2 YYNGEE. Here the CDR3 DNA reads TGTGCCAGCAGCGTAGCTGGGACTAGCCACGAGCAGTACTTC. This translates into CASSVAGTSHEQYF.

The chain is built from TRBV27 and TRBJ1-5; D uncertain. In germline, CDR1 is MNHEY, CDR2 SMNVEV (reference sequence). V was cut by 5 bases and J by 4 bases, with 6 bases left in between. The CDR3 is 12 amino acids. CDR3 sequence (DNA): TGTGCCAGCAGTCTTACTAATCAGCCCCAGCATTTT. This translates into CASSLTNQPQHF.

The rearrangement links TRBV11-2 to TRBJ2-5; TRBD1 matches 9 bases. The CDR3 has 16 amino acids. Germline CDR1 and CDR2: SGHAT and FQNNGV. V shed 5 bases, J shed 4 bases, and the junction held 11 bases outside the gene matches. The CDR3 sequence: CASSKRDRVGLETQYF. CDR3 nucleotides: TGTGCCAGCAGCAAACGGGACAGGGTTGGATTAGAGACCCAGTACTTC.